This TCR beta chain stems from a study of CD8 T cells in Susac syndrome. With random hexamers, roughly 0.45 to 1 ug RNA was reverse transcribed. Amplification of the TCR beta CDR3 was carried out by immunoSEQ multiplex PCR, which spanned a total of 54 Vbeta and 13 Jbeta segments. TCRdb passed the immunoSEQ multiplex PCR reads through MiXCR, listing each CDR3 protein once. This table has 200,000 to 250,000 distinct CDR3 sequences, around 96% appearing once. The germline gives CDR1 SEHNR, CDR2 FQNEAQ (reference sequence). This CDR3 contains 15 residues. Losses at the gene ends were 8 bases for V and 4 bases for J; bases not matched to a gene: 8. From blood CD8+ and CD4+ T cells, the TCR beta chain was sequenced. Negative isolation yielded the CD8+ and CD4+ T cells, while FACS enriched the TEMRA cells.

The sample comprised CD4+ T cells from PBMCs. The genes are TRBV7-9 and TRBJ2-7; 13 positions agree with TRBD2. The source is a human donor with multiple sclerosis. CDR3 nucleotide sequence: TGTGCCAGCTCTAAGGGGGGACTAGCGGGATACGAGCAGTACTTC. Amino acids: CASSKGGLAGYEQYF.